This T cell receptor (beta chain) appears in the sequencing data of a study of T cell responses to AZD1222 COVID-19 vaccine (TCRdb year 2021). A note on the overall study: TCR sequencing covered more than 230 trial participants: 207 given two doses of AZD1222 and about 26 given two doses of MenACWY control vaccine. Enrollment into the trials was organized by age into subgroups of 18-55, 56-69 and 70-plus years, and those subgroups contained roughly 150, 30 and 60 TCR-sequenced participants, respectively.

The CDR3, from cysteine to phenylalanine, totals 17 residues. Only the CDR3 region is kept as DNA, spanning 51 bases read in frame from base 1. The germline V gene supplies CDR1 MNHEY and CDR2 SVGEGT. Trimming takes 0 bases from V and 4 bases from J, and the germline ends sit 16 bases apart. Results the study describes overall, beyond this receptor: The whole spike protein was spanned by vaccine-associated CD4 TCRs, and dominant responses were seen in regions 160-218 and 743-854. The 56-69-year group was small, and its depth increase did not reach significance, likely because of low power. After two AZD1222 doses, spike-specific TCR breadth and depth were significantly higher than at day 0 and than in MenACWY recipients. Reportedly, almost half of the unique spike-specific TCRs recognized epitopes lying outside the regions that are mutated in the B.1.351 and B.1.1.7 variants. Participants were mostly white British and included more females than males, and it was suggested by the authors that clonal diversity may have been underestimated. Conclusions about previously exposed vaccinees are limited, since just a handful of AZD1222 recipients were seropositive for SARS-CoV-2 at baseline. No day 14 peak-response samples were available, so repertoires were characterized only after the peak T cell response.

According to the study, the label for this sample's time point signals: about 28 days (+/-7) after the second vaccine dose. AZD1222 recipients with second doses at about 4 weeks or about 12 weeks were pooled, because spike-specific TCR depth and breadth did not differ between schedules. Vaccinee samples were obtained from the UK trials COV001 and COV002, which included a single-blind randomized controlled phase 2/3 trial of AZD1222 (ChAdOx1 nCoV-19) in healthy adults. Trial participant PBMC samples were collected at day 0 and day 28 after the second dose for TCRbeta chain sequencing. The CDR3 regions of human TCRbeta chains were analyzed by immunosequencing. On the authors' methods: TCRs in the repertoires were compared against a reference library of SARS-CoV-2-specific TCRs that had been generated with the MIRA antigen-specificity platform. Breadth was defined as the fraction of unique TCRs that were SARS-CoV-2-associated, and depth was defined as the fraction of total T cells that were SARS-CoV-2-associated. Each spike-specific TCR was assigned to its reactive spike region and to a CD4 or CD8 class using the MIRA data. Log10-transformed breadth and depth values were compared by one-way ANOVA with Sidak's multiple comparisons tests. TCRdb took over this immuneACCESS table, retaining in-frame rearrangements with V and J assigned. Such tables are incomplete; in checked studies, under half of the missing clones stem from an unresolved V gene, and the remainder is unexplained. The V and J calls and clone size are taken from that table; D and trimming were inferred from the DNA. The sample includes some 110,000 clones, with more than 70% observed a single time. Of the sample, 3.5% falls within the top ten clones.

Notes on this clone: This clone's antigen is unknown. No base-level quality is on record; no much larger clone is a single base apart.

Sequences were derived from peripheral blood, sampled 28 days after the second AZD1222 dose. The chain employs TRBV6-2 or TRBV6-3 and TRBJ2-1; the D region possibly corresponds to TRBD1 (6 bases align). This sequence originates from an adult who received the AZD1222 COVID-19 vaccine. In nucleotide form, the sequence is TGTGCCAGCAGTTACTCGCCAGGGGACGGTCTTTACAATGAGCAGTTCTTC. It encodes CASSYSPGDGLYNEQFF.